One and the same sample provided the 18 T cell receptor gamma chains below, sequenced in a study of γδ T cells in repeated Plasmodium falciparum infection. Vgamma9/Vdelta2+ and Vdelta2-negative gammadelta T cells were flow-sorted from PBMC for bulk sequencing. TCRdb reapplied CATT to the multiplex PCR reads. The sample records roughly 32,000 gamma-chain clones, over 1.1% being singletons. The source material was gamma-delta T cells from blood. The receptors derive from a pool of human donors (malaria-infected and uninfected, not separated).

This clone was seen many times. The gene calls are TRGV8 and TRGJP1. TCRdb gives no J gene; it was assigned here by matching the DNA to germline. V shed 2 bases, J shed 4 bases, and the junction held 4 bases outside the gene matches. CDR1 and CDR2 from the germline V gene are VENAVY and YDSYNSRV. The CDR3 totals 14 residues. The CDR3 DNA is TGTGCCACCTGGGATACCCACACTGGTTGGTTCAAGATATTT. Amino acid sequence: CATWDTHTGWFKIF.

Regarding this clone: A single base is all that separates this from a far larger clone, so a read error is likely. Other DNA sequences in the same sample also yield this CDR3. DNA of the CDR3: TGTGCCACATGGGACCTGATTGATTGGATCAAGACGTTT. This codes for CATWDLIDWIKTF. The rearrangement uses TRGV3 and TRGJP2. The J gene comes from matching the DNA to germline here; TCRdb lacks it. CDR3 length: 13 residues. Germline V gene lookup returns CDR1 VTNTFY and CDR2 YDVSTARD (reference sequence).

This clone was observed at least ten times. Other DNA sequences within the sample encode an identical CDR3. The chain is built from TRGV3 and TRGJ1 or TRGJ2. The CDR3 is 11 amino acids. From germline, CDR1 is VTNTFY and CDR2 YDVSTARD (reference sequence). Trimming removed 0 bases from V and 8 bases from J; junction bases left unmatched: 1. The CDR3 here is CATWDRHKKLF. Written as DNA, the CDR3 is TGTGCCACCTGGGACAGGCATAAGAAACTCTTT.

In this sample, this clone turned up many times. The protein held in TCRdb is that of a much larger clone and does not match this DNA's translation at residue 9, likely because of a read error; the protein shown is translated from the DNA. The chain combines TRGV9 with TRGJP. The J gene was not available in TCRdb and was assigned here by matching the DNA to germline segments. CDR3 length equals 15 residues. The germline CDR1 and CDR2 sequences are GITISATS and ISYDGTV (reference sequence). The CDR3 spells CALWVEELSKKIKVF. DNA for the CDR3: TGTGCCTTGTGGGTCGAAGAGTTGAGCAAAAAAATCAAGGTATTT.

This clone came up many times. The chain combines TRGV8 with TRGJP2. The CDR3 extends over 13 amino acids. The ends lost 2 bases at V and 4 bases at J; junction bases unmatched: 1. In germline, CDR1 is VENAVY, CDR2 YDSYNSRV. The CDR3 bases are TGTGCCACCTGGGATAATAGTGATTGGATCAAGACGTTT. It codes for CATWDNSDWIKTF.

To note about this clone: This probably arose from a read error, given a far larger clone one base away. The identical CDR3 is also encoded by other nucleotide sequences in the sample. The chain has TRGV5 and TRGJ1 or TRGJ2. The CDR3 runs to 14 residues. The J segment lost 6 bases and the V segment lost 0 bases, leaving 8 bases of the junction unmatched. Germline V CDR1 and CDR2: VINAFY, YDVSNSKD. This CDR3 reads CATWDRQMPYKKLF. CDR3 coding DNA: TGTGCCACCTGGGACAGGCAGATGCCTTATAAGAAACTCTTT.

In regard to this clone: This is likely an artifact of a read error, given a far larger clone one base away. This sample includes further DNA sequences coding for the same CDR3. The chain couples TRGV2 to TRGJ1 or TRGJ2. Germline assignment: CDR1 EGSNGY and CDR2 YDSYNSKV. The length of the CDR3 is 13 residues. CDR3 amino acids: CATWDGRNYKKLF. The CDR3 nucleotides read TGTGCCACCTGGGACGGCCGGAATTATAAGAAGCTCTTT.

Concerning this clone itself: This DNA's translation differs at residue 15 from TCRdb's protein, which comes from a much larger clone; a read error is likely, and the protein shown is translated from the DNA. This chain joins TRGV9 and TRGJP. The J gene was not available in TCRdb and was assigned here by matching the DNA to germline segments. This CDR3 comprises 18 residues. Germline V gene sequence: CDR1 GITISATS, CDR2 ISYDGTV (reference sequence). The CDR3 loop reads CALWDQGAFGLGKKTKVF. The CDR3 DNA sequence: TGTGCCTTGTGGGACCAGGGCGCTTTTGGGTTGGGCAAAAAAACCAAGGTATTT.

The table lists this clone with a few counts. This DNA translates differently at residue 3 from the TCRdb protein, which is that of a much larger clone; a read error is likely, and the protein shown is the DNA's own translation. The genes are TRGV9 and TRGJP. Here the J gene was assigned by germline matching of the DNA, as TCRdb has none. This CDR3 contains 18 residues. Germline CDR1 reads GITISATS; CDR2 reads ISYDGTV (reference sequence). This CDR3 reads CASWEVQSTSLGKKIKVF. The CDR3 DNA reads TGTGCCTCGTGGGAGGTGCAGTCTACGAGTTTGGGCAAAAAAATCAAGGTATTT.

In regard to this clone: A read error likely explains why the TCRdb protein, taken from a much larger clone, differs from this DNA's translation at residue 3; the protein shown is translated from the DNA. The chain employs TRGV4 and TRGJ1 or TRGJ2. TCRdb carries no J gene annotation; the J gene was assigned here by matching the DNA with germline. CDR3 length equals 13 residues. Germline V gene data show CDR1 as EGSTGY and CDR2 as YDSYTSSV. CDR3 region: CAPWAIKGYKKLF. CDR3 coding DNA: TGTGCCCCCTGGGCCATTAAAGGTTATAAGAAACTCTTT.

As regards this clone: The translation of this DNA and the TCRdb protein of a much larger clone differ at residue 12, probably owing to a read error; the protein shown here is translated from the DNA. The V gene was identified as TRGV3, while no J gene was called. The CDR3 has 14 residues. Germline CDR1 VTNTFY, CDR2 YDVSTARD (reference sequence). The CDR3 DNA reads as TGTGCCACCTGGGACAAGAAATTTGGTTGGATCAGGACGTTT. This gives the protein CATWDKKFGWIRTF.

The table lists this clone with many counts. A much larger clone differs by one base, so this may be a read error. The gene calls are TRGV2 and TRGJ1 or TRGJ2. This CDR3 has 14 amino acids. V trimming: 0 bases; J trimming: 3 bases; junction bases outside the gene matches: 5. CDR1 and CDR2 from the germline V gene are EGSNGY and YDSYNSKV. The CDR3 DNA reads TGTGCCACCTGGGACGGGCCGATTTATTATAAGAAACTCTTT. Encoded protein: CATWDGPIYYKKLF.

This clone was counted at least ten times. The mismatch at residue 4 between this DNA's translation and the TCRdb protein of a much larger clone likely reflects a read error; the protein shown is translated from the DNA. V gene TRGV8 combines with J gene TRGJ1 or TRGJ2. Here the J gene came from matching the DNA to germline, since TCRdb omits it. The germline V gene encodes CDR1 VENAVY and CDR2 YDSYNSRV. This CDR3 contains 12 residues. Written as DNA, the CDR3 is TGTGCCACCCGGGATTTGGGCTATAAGAAACTCTTT. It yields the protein CATRDLGYKKLF.

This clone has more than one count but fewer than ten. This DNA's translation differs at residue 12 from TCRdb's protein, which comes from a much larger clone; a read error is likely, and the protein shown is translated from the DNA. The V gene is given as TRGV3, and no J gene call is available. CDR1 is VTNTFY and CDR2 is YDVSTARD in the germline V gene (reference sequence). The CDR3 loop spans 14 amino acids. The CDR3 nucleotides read TGTGCCACCTGGGACTGGCGGGGTGGTTGGTTCGAGATATTT. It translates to CATWDWRGGWFEIF.

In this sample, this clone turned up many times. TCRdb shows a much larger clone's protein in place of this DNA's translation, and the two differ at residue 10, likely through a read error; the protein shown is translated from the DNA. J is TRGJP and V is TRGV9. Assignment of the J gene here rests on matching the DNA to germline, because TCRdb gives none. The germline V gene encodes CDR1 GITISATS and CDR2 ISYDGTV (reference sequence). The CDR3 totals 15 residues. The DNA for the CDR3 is TGTGCCTTGTGGGTAAGGGAGTTGGGCAGAAAAATCAAGGTATTT. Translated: CALWVRELGRKIKVF.

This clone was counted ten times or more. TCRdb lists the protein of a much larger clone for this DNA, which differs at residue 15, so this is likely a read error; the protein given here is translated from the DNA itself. The CDR3 DNA reads as TGTGCCTTGTGGGAGGAGATACAAGAGTTGGGCAAAAAAATCGAGGTATTT. Translation: CALWEEIQELGKKIEVF. The V segment is TRGV9, and no J call was made. Germline CDR1 GITISATS, CDR2 ISYDGTV (reference sequence). The CDR3 has 17 amino acids.

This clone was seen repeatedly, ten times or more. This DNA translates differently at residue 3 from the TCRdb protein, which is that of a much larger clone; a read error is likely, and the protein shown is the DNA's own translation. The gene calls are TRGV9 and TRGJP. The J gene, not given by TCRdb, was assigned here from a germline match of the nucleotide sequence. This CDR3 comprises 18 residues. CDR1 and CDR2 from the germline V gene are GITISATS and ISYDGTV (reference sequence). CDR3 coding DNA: TGTGCCATGTGGGAGAAACCAAGGGGGGAGTTGGGCAAAAAAATCAAGGTATTT. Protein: CAMWEKPRGELGKKIKVF.

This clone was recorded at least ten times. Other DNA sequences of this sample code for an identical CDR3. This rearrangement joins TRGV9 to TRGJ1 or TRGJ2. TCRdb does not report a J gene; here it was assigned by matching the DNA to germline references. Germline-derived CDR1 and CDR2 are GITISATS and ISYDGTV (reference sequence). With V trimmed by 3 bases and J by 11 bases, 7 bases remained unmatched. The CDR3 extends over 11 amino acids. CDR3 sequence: CALWEMSEKLF. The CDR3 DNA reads TGTGCCTTGTGGGAGATGTCGGAGAAACTCTTT.